Each of the 21 T cell receptor beta chains below was sequenced from the same sample in a study of cytomegalovirus exposure and HLA in healthy donors. With 60 Vbeta and 13 Jbeta primers, the PCR was carried out. Sequencing was performed with immunoSEQ multiplex PCR; in TCRdb, only in-frame clones are kept and a portion is missing. The sample includes 70,000 to 85,000 clones, 62% of them seen just once. Sequenced sample: PBMCs. All receptors come from a male donor in good health and CMV-seropositive.

This clone was recorded once. This sequence joins TRBV19 and TRBJ1-1; TRBD1 matches 10 bases. Germline assignment: CDR1 LNHDA and CDR2 SQIVND (reference sequence). The CDR3 has 16 amino acids. The V segment lost 8 bases and the J segment 0 bases; nucleotides outside the gene matches: 9. In DNA form, the CDR3 reads TGTGCCAGTCGGGACAGGGGTCAAGGGATGAACACTGAAGCTTTCTTT. Translation gives CASRDRGQGMNTEAFF.

This rearrangement joins TRBV10-3 to TRBJ1-1; D gene unclear. Germline V CDR1 and CDR2: ENHRY, SYGVKD. The CDR3 runs to 12 residues. The V end lost 3 bases, the J end lost 5 bases, and 7 bases lay between the germline ends. CDR3 sequence: CAISEIETEAFF. In DNA form, the CDR3 reads TGTGCCATCAGTGAAATAGAAACTGAAGCTTTCTTT.

The chain has TRBV28 and TRBJ1-1; 7 bases fit TRBD1. The CDR3 loop spans 15 amino acids. Germline V gene lookup returns CDR1 MDHEN and CDR2 SYDVKM. With V trimmed by 6 bases and J by 7 bases, 14 bases remained unmatched. The CDR3: CASSSRNRGRGEAFF. DNA of the CDR3: TGTGCCAGCAGCTCCAGAAACAGGGGACGGGGTGAAGCTTTCTTT.

This clone was seen a handful of times. The chain combines TRBV4-2 with TRBJ2-7; tentative D call: TRBD1 (5 bases). V shed 4 bases and J shed 4 bases, with 11 bases lying between them. In germline, CDR1 is LGHNA, CDR2 YNFKEQ. The length of the CDR3 is 13 residues. The CDR3 is CASSRLTAYEQYF. The CDR3 DNA sequence: TGTGCCAGCAGCCGACTGACAGCTTACGAGCAGTACTTC.

This clone was counted a few times. The rearrangement joins TRBV4-1 to TRBJ1-4, with a possible D match to TRBD1 (5 bases). Per germline, CDR1 MGHRA and CDR2 YSYEKL. Deletions cut 2 bases from V and 5 bases from J, with 12 bases between. This CDR3 comprises 15 residues. CDR3 in amino acids: CASSQRGLLNEKLFF. The CDR3 nucleotides read TGCGCCAGCAGCCAACGGGGACTATTGAATGAAAAACTGTTTTTT.

The V call is TRBV5-6, the J call TRBJ1-3; possibly TRBD1 for D (6 bases). Germline V gives CDR1 SGHDT, CDR2 YYEEEE. The CDR3 runs to 14 residues. CDR3: CGGSLTGSGNTIYF. CDR3 DNA: TGTGGGGGCAGCTTGACAGGCTCTGGAAACACCATATATTTT.

The CDR3 here is CASSLVTGGEGYTF. CDR3 nucleotides: TGTGCCAGCAGTTTGGTTACAGGGGGCGAAGGCTACACCTTC. This chain joins TRBV6-1 and TRBJ1-2, with 9 bases lining up with TRBD1. The CDR3 totals 14 residues. The germline CDR1 and CDR2 sequences are MNHNS and SASEGT. The trim removed 5 bases at V and 8 bases at J, leaving 9 bases unmatched.

The rearrangement links TRBV12-5 to TRBJ1-1; no reliable D call. V was cut by 0 bases and J by 6 bases, with 11 bases left in between. The germline V gene has CDR1 LGHNT and CDR2 FRNRAP. CDR3 length equals 14 residues. The DNA of the CDR3 is TGTGCTAGTGGTTTGGTACTTTTGGGCTCTGAAGCTTTCTTT. It encodes CASGLVLLGSEAFF.

The genes are TRBV9 and TRBJ1-6, with 7 positions matching TRBD1. Germline V lookup: CDR1 SGDLS, CDR2 YYNGEE. CDR3 length: 14 residues. V gave up 3 bases and J gave up 9 bases; unmatched junction bases: 6. The CDR3 bases are TGTGCCAGCAGCGAAACAGGGGTGGGTTCACCCCTCCACTTT. Translating it yields CASSETGVGSPLHF.

This clone was counted only a few times. The V and J genes are TRBV29-1 and TRBJ1-1; D possibly corresponds to TRBD1 (6 bases). V was shortened by 3 bases and J by 1 base, with 9 bases between the two germline ends. This CDR3 is built from 13 residues. CDR1 and CDR2 (germline): SQVTM, ANQGSEA. The CDR3 loop is CSVERGRNTEAFF. The DNA for the CDR3 is TGCAGCGTTGAGCGGGGGCGGAACACTGAAGCTTTCTTT.

The V gene is TRBV9, the J gene TRBJ1-5, with D perhaps matching TRBD1 (5 bases). CDR3 size: 14 residues. Germline assignment: CDR1 SGDLS and CDR2 YYNGEE. V lost 0 bases to trimming and J lost 7 bases, with 11 bases between them. CDR3 nucleotides: TGTGCCAGCAGCGTAGGAGGGGCGGGACAGCCCCAGCATTTT. As protein: CASSVGGAGQPQHF.

The chain couples TRBV18 to TRBJ2-4, with D uncertain. V was cut by 3 bases and J by 0 bases, with 9 bases left in between. Germline loops: CDR1 KGHSH, CDR2 LQKENI. The CDR3 extends over 15 amino acids. CDR3 in DNA: TGTGCCAGCTCACCTCAGTTGCAAGCCAAAAACATTCAGTACTTC. This sequence encodes CASSPQLQAKNIQYF.

This clone occurred a few times. The CDR3 spells CASRQSSGNTIYF. CDR3 nucleotides: TGTGCCAGCAGACAGAGCTCTGGAAACACCATATATTTT. The chain has TRBV6-5 and TRBJ1-3, with D hard to call. The CDR3 is made up of 13 amino acids. Per the germline V gene, CDR1 is MNHEY and CDR2 is SVGAGI. Between the trimmed V and J ends, which lost 6 bases and 0 bases, there was a span of 6 bases.

This clone has more than one count but fewer than ten. The genes are TRBV29-1 and TRBJ1-4; 7 bases agree with TRBD1. The germline V gene has CDR1 SQVTM and CDR2 ANQGSEA. The CDR3 covers 12 residues. The CDR3 is CSAGQNNEKLFF. The CDR3 coding sequence is TGCAGTGCGGGACAGAATAATGAAAAACTGTTTTTT.

The V and J genes are TRBV27 and TRBJ1-1; maybe TRBD1 (5 bases). Germline CDR1 and CDR2: MNHEY and SMNVEV (reference sequence). The CDR3 has 14 residues. Trimming pared 5 bases from V and 2 bases from J, leaving 12 bases between. CDR3 DNA: TGTGCCAGCAGTCAGGCAGGGCTTAACACTGAAGCTTTCTTT. It specifies CASSQAGLNTEAFF.

The V gene is TRBV6-1, the J gene TRBJ1-1, with D unclear. The CDR3 runs to 12 residues. CDR1 is MNHNS, CDR2 SASEGT, per germline. Trimming left V 1 base short and J 11 bases short, with 11 bases between. This CDR3 is CASSEEFGRAFF. In nucleotides, the CDR3 is TGTGCCAGCAGTGAAGAGTTTGGTCGGGCTTTCTTT.

The chain couples TRBV6-6 to TRBJ2-5; 7 bases agree with TRBD2. The CDR3 contains 15 residues. The V gene's germline CDR1 is MNHNY and CDR2 SVGAGI (reference sequence). Losses at the gene ends were 0 bases for V and 5 bases for J; bases not matched to a gene: 6. In DNA form, the CDR3 reads TGTGCCAGCAGTTACTCCGGGGGGAAAGGGGAGACCCAGTACTTC. Translating gives CASSYSGGKGETQYF.

V and J are TRBV19 and TRBJ2-7; 11 nucleotides align to TRBD2. Germline loops: CDR1 LNHDA, CDR2 SQIVND (reference sequence). This CDR3 has 14 amino acids. V shed 5 bases and J 4 bases; nucleotides not matched to a gene: 4. The CDR3 loop is CASSVAGGRYEQYF. DNA for the CDR3: TGTGCCAGTAGTGTAGCGGGAGGGCGATACGAGCAGTACTTC.

The chain combines TRBV6-1 with TRBJ1-6; 11 bases align to TRBD1. The CDR3 runs to 14 residues. V lost 7 bases to trimming and J lost 10 bases; unmatched junction nucleotides: 6. Germline V gives CDR1 MNHNS, CDR2 SASEGT. The CDR3 reads CASIGTGGLSPLHF. The CDR3 DNA sequence: TGTGCCAGCATTGGGACAGGGGGACTATCACCCCTCCACTTT.

V and J are TRBV19 and TRBJ2-7, with TRBD2 identical over 10 bases. The germline V gene encodes CDR1 LNHDA and CDR2 SQIVND (reference sequence). The CDR3 runs to 16 residues. Losses at the gene ends were 5 bases for V and 7 bases for J; bases not matched to a gene: 14. CDR3 protein: CASSFPGTSAQREQYF. The CDR3, as DNA: TGTGCCAGTAGTTTCCCCGGGACTAGCGCACAGAGGGAGCAGTACTTC.

The chain recombines TRBV4-3 with TRBJ2-1, with TRBD2 matching 7 bases. The CDR3 sequence is 17 residues long. With V trimmed by 3 bases and J by 2 bases, 10 bases remained unmatched. Germline V CDR1 and CDR2: LGHNA, YSLEER. For the CDR3, the DNA is TGCGCCAGCAGCCAGACAAGACCGGGACTAACCTACAATGAGCAGTTCTTC. It specifies CASSQTRPGLTYNEQFF.